The 22 T cell receptor beta chains listed next were all sequenced from one sample in a study of T cells after yellow fever vaccination. Each CDR3 protein is one row after TCRdb ran MiXCR on the 5' RACE reads. This table holds under 400,000 distinct CDR3 sequences, under 14% found once. Sequences were derived from PBMCs, sampled on the day of the first yellow fever vaccination. The receptors originated from a man younger than 30 who received the YFV17D yellow fever vaccine.

In its sample, this clonotype was seen many times. The rearrangement links TRBV5-1 to TRBJ1-1; D gene ambiguous. The CDR3 sequence is 15 residues long. V was clipped by 4 bases and J by 1 base, with 14 bases between them. CDR1 and CDR2 from the germline V gene are SGHRS and YFSETQ. The CDR3 nucleotides read TGCGCCAGCAGCATCGGCCCGCGGCCGAACACTGAAGCTTTCTTT. Protein product: CASSIGPRPNTEAFF.

CDR3 amino acids: CASSGRRTGVTGELFF. CDR3 DNA sequence: TGCGCCAGCAGCGGACGTCGGACAGGGGTCACCGGGGAGCTGTTTTTT. The chain recombines TRBV4-1 with TRBJ2-2, with TRBD1 matching over 9 bases. The germline CDR1 and CDR2 sequences are MGHRA and YSYEKL. The J segment lost 4 bases and the V segment lost 5 bases, leaving 8 bases of the junction unmatched. This CDR3 has 16 residues.

This chain uses TRBV25-1 with TRBJ2-5, with D perhaps TRBD1 (6 bases). V lost 0 bases and J lost 4, with 12 bases in between. Germline CDR1 MGHDK, CDR2 SYGVNS. The CDR3 is 15 residues long. The CDR3 DNA reads TGTGCCAGCAGTGAATATGGACAGCCCGGAGAGACCCAGTACTTC. Translated: CASSEYGQPGETQYF.

V usage is TRBV27 and J usage is TRBJ2-7, with D unclear. The CDR3 runs to 15 residues. With 2 bases removed from V and 2 bases from J, the gap between germline ends came to 13 bases. In germline, CDR1 is MNHEY, CDR2 SMNVEV (reference sequence). In nucleotides, the CDR3 is TGTGCCAGCAGTTTAGATCCTGACGGGCCCTACGAGCAGTACTTC. Translation: CASSLDPDGPYEQYF.

This clonotype was counted many times. The rearrangement links TRBV4-1 to TRBJ2-1; 8 bases are shared with TRBD1. V was clipped by 5 bases and J by 7 bases; unmatched bases: 4. The CDR3 loop spans 13 amino acids. The V gene's germline CDR1 is MGHRA and CDR2 YSYEKL. In DNA form, the CDR3 reads TGCGCCAGCAGCTATAACAGGGGGAATGAGCAGTTCTTC. Amino acids: CASSYNRGNEQFF.

The chain links TRBV19 to TRBJ2-3; TRBD1 is a possible D gene (5 bases). The V and J ends lost 3 bases and 7 bases respectively, with 8 bases between them. Germline V gives CDR1 LNHDA, CDR2 SQIVND (reference sequence). The CDR3 is 12 amino acids. The CDR3 is CASSMAGNTQYF. Written as DNA, the CDR3 is TGTGCCAGTAGTATGGCAGGGAATACGCAGTATTTT.

This clonotype was picked up a small number of times. This chain uses TRBV28 with TRBJ2-3; D possibly uses TRBD1 or TRBD2 (5 bases each). Trimming shortened V by 4 bases and J by 6 bases, and 5 bases separated the two germline ends. Germline V CDR1 and CDR2: MDHEN, SYDVKM. The CDR3 has 11 amino acids. The CDR3 spells CASSWGDTQYF. The CDR3 nucleotides are TGTGCCAGCAGTTGGGGGGATACGCAGTATTTT.

Remarks on this clonotype: A read error may be the cause here, since a much bigger clone is one base away. This chain joins TRBV18 and TRBJ2-3, with a tentative D call TRBD1 (7 bases). In germline, CDR1 is KGHSH, CDR2 LQKENI. The CDR3 consists of 16 residues. The CDR3 DNA reads as TGTGTCAGCTCACCAGCTCAGGGGGGCGTGGCAGATACGCAGTATTTT. Amino acid sequence: CVSSPAQGGVADTQYF.

This clonotype was seen only a few times. This chain joins TRBV29-1 and TRBJ2-1; no firm D call. The CDR3 length is 16 residues. Trimming left V 4 bases short and J 1 base short, with 17 bases between. Germline V gene sequence: CDR1 SQVTM, CDR2 ANQGSEA. The DNA of the CDR3 is TGCAGCGTTGTGTATGTTTTACAGAAGTCCTACAATGAGCAGTTCTTC. It is translated as CSVVYVLQKSYNEQFF.

The table lists this clonotype with a few counts. The chain is built from TRBV12-3 or TRBV12-4 and TRBJ2-3, with 10 nucleotides matching TRBD1. J was trimmed by 2 bases and V by 4 bases; bases with no gene match: 3. The CDR3 contains 15 residues. The CDR3 reads CASSSTGGVTDTQYF. CDR3 sequence (DNA): TGTGCCAGCAGTTCGACAGGGGGCGTCACAGATACGCAGTATTTT.

This clonotype appeared many times. The rearrangement links TRBV12-3 or TRBV12-4 to TRBJ2-5, with 8 positions matching TRBD1. The CDR3 runs to 14 residues. V shed 5 bases and J 3 bases; nucleotides not matched to a gene: 5. The CDR3 reads CASSTLDREETQYF. In DNA form, the CDR3 reads TGTGCCAGCAGTACTTTGGACAGGGAAGAGACCCAGTACTTC.

The V and J genes are TRBV12-3 or TRBV12-4 and TRBJ2-1; unclear D gene. V was trimmed by 1 base and J by 10 bases, leaving 11 bases between them. The length of the CDR3 is 13 residues. The CDR3 spells CASSLGPIDEQFF. The CDR3 coding sequence is TGTGCCAGCAGTTTAGGGCCCATCGACGAGCAGTTCTTC.

This clonotype occurred a few times. The V gene is TRBV4-3, the J gene TRBJ2-3; D gene unclear. V lost 1 base to trimming and J lost 0 bases, with 8 bases between them. This CDR3 spans 15 amino acids. Germline V gives CDR1 LGHNA, CDR2 YSLEER. CDR3 in amino acids: CASSQAAASTDTQYF. The DNA of the CDR3 is TGCGCCAGCAGCCAAGCAGCCGCTAGCACAGATACGCAGTATTTT.

The CDR3 region has the DNA TGTGCCAGCAGTTTCCAGGAGAATGAAAAACTGTTTTTT. It specifies CASSFQENEKLFF. The chain recombines TRBV12-3 or TRBV12-4 with TRBJ1-4; D is undetermined. The germline V and J ends were trimmed by 3 bases and 5 bases, with 7 bases remaining between them. The CDR3 totals 13 residues.

The V call is TRBV5-4, the J call TRBJ2-3, with TRBD2 matching 13 bases. J lost 1 base, V lost 3 bases, and 5 bases had no gene match. The CDR3 totals 17 residues. Germline CDR1 SGHNT, CDR2 YYREEE (reference sequence). The CDR3 sequence is CASSSRLAGGRTDTQYF. Here the CDR3 DNA reads TGTGCCAGCAGCTCTAGACTAGCGGGGGGTCGCACAGATACGCAGTATTTT.

This clonotype was detected a few times. The chain employs TRBV7-9 and TRBJ2-5; the D gene is possibly TRBD2 (6 bases). The V end lost 5 bases, the J end lost 2 bases, and 15 bases lay between the germline ends. Germline V gives CDR1 SEHNR, CDR2 FQNEAQ (reference sequence). The CDR3 length is 15 residues. The CDR3 DNA sequence: TGTGCCAGCAGCCTATACGCGACTAGTCAAGAGACCCAGTACTTC. Protein product: CASSLYATSQETQYF.

This clonotype was counted only a few times. The CDR3 bases are TGTGCCAGCAGCTCCCTGGGGAGCCACACTGAAGCTTTCTTT. Translation: CASSSLGSHTEAFF. The J gene is TRBJ1-1, the V gene TRBV7-3; D gene unclear. Trimming shortened V by 4 bases and J by 3 bases, and 12 bases separated the two germline ends. The CDR3 consists of 14 residues. Germline-derived CDR1 and CDR2 are SGHTA and FQGTGA.

This clonotype occurred a few times. This chain joins TRBV10-2 and TRBJ2-5; D is ambiguous. The V and J ends lost 5 bases and 3 bases respectively, with 7 bases between them. This CDR3 contains 12 residues. CDR1 is WSHSY, CDR2 SAAADI, per germline. The CDR3 sequence is CASSQLKETQYF. Here the CDR3 DNA reads TGCGCCAGCAGTCAACTTAAAGAGACCCAGTACTTC.

The chain has TRBV19 and TRBJ1-6, with a tentative D call TRBD1 (5 bases). V shed 7 bases and J shed 14 bases, with 24 bases lying between them. CDR3 length equals 15 residues. Germline CDR1 is LNHDA and CDR2 is SQIVND (reference sequence). The CDR3 loop reads CASKLGASPGGSLHF. CDR3 sequence (DNA): TGTGCCAGTAAACTAGGGGCGTCTCCCGGGGGATCCCTCCACTTT.

Only a few counts were recorded for this clonotype. Relative to the germline gene, one junction end is altered; a read error may explain this. In nucleotides, the CDR3 is TGTGCCAGCAGGGAAGGGACATCCGACTATGGCTACACCTTC. Translation: CASREGTSDYGYTF. The rearrangement joins TRBV6-1 to TRBJ1-2, with D possibly being TRBD1 (6 bases). The CDR3 runs 14 residues. Germline CDR1 is MNHNS and CDR2 is SASEGT.

This clonotype has only a few counts. DNA for the CDR3: TGTGCCAGCAGTCGGAGACAGGGGTATGACGAGCAGTACTTC. This codes for CASSRRQGYDEQYF. The rearrangement joins TRBV5-8 to TRBJ2-7; 8 bases agree with TRBD1. Germline V gives CDR1 SGHTS, CDR2 YDEGEE. The ends lost 5 bases at V and 5 bases at J; junction bases unmatched: 9. This CDR3 contains 14 residues.

The CDR3 protein is CASTLPMGSVEKLFF. DNA of the CDR3: TGTGCCAGCACCCTCCCGATGGGTAGCGTGGAAAAACTGTTTTTT. The chain has TRBV2 and TRBJ1-4, with D uncertain. Trimming removed 7 bases from V and 8 bases from J, with 20 bases in between. Germline CDR1 is SNHLY and CDR2 is FYNNEI. CDR3 length: 15 residues.